These 23 T cell receptor beta chains originate from one sample sequenced in a study of T cell responses to AZD1222 COVID-19 vaccine. The assay was immunoSEQ multiplex PCR, and TCRdb's table has in-frame clones only and misses some. This sample has approximately 260,000 clones, with over 85% found just once. Material: peripheral blood, obtained on day 0 of AZD1222 vaccination. The receptor set was obtained from an adult in good health.

In DNA, the CDR3 is TGCGCCAGCAGCCTTACCGGACAGGGGGCGAATGAAGCTTTCTTT. Protein product: CASSLTGQGANEAFF. The J gene is TRBJ1-1, the V gene TRBV5-1; 11 bases line up with TRBD1. V was clipped by 4 bases and J by 7 bases; unmatched bases: 9. This CDR3 has 15 amino acids. In germline, CDR1 is SGHRS, CDR2 YFSETQ.

The gene calls are TRBV7-8 and TRBJ2-1; tentative D call: TRBD2 (6 bases). The germline gives CDR1 SGHVS, CDR2 FQNEAQ. Trimming cost V 5 bases and J 10 bases, with 21 bases left between them. CDR3 length equals 15 residues. CDR3 region: CASSRITGLAREQFF. The CDR3 DNA reads as TGTGCCAGCAGCCGGATTACGGGGCTAGCGCGAGAGCAGTTCTTC.

The chain joins TRBV28 to TRBJ1-1; D is unclear. The germline gives CDR1 MDHEN, CDR2 SYDVKM. The CDR3 consists of 12 residues. Trimming stripped 5 bases from V and 10 bases from J, with 14 bases between. CDR3 loop: CASSPTTRRAFF. CDR3 DNA: TGTGCCAGCAGTCCGACGACCCGACGAGCTTTCTTT. The variable domain in full, completed from reference TRBV28 and TRBJ1-1, reads DVKVTQSSRYLVKRTGEKVFLECVQDMDHENMFWYRQDPGLGLRLIYFSYDVKMKEKGDIPEGYSVSREKKERFSLILESASTNQTSMYLCASSPTTRRAFFGQGTRLTVV.

The chain recombines TRBV2 with TRBJ1-5; the match to TRBD1 covers 7 bases. J was trimmed by 7 bases and V by 4 bases; bases with no gene match: 7. In germline, CDR1 is SNHLY, CDR2 FYNNEI. The length of the CDR3 is 14 residues. CDR3 in DNA: TGTGCCAGCAGTGGAACAGGGGAGTTACAGCCCCAGCATTTT. Translated, it gives CASSGTGELQPQHF.

CDR3 sequence reads: CAGYRTLPQVTGELFF. The CDR3 DNA sequence: TGTGCCGGCTACAGAACACTACCCCAAGTAACGGGGGAGCTGTTTTTT. The chain carries TRBV7-6 and TRBJ2-2; D ambiguous. Germline V gene data show CDR1 as SGHVS and CDR2 as FNYEAQ. Between the trimmed V and J ends, which lost 11 bases and 8 bases, there was a span of 27 bases. The length of the CDR3 is 16 residues.

V gene TRBV18 combines with J gene TRBJ1-2, with a weak D call TRBD1 (6 bases). This CDR3 is 14 amino acids long. Trimming cost V 0 bases and J 6 bases, with 11 bases left between them. Germline CDR1 KGHSH, CDR2 LQKENI. The CDR3 coding sequence is TGTGCCAGCTCACCACCCACAGGGAGGGATGGCTACACCTTC. Protein product: CASSPPTGRDGYTF.

The chain links TRBV10-2 to TRBJ2-2, with 8 bases aligning to TRBD2. The CDR3 runs to 17 residues. V shed 0 bases and J 7 bases; nucleotides not matched to a gene: 10. The germline V gene has CDR1 WSHSY and CDR2 SAAADI. The CDR3: CASSESTPGGGNGELFF. The CDR3 DNA reads as TGCGCCAGCAGTGAGTCGACTCCTGGCGGGGGGAACGGGGAGCTGTTTTTT.

This clone has more than one count but fewer than ten. This chain connects TRBV2 to TRBJ1-5; maybe TRBD1 (6 bases). Germline CDR1 reads SNHLY; CDR2 reads FYNNEI. V was clipped by 2 bases and J by 3 bases, with 11 bases between them. The CDR3 is 15 amino acids. The CDR3: CASSEQLGANQPQHF. The CDR3 DNA sequence: TGTGCCAGCAGTGAACAGCTGGGGGCCAATCAGCCCCAGCATTTT.

The chain couples TRBV5-1 to TRBJ2-5, with D tentatively TRBD2 (5 bases). V was trimmed by 5 bases and J by 5 bases, leaving 10 bases between them. This CDR3 has 12 residues. Looked up from germline, CDR1 is SGHRS and CDR2 is YFSETQ. The CDR3 nucleotides read TGCGCCAGCAGGGAGGAAGGGGAGACCCAGTACTTC. It yields the protein CASREEGETQYF.

The chain carries TRBV5-1 and TRBJ2-1, with 8 bases that match TRBD1. The CDR3 spans 14 residues. The J segment lost 10 bases and the V segment lost 7 bases, leaving 13 bases of the junction unmatched. Germline lookup yields CDR1 SGHRS and CDR2 YFSETQ. This chain's CDR3 is CASHDPTGVYEQFF. CDR3 in DNA: TGCGCCAGCCACGACCCGACAGGGGTATACGAGCAGTTCTTC.

The rearrangement joins TRBV5-1 to TRBJ2-3; 12 bases align to TRBD2. Germline V gene data show CDR1 as SGHRS and CDR2 as YFSETQ. The CDR3 runs 16 residues. V shed 0 bases, J shed 5 bases, and the junction held 4 bases outside the gene matches. The CDR3 bases are TGCGCCAGCAGCTTGGCTAGCGGGGGGGCCGAAGATACGCAGTATTTT. It specifies CASSLASGGAEDTQYF. Full variable domain (outside the CDR3, taken from reference TRBV5-1 and TRBJ2-3): KAGVTQTPRYLIKTRGQQVTLSCSPISGHRSVSWYQQTPGQGLQFLFEYFSETQRNKGNFPGRFSGRQFSNSRSEMNVSTLELGDSALYLCASSLASGGAEDTQYFGPGTRLTVL.

This chain joins TRBV25-1 and TRBJ2-1, with 9 nucleotides matching TRBD2. Germline trimming cut 4 bases from V and 8 bases from J; bases unmatched to any gene: 6. Germline CDR1 and CDR2: MGHDK and SYGVNS. The CDR3 loop spans 14 amino acids. The CDR3 loop is CASSVSGSWYEQFF. As DNA, the CDR3 is TGTGCCAGCAGTGTTAGCGGGAGCTGGTATGAGCAGTTCTTC.

This clone showed up just once. CDR3 protein: CATHRDYQSTQYF. The CDR3 DNA is TGTGCCACCCACCGGGACTACCAAAGTACGCAGTATTTT. The chain links TRBV10-3 to TRBJ2-3; 7 nucleotides align to TRBD2. V trimming: 10 bases; J trimming: 8 bases; junction bases outside the gene matches: 12. The CDR3 totals 13 residues. Per germline, CDR1 ENHRY and CDR2 SYGVKD.

The V and J genes are TRBV4-1 and TRBJ2-1; 9 bases are shared with TRBD2. Germline V gene sequence: CDR1 MGHRA, CDR2 YSYEKL. CDR3 length: 14 amino acids. J lost 5 bases, V lost 3 bases, and 2 bases had no gene match. CDR3 protein: CASSQLAGNNEQFF. Here the CDR3 DNA reads TGCGCCAGCAGCCAGCTAGCGGGGAACAATGAGCAGTTCTTC.

The chain recombines TRBV19 with TRBJ1-5; D call uncertain. V gave up 4 bases and J gave up 0 bases, with 10 bases separating them. The germline V gene has CDR1 LNHDA and CDR2 SQIVND (reference sequence). The CDR3 covers 15 residues. CDR3 residues: CASSSKDYSNQPQHF. DNA for the CDR3: TGTGCCAGTAGTAGCAAGGACTATAGCAATCAGCCCCAGCATTTT. The whole variable domain, filled in from reference TRBV19 and TRBJ1-5, reads DGGITQSPKYLFRKEGQNVTLSCEQNLNHDAMYWYRQDPGQGLRLIYYSQIVNDFQKGDIAEGYSVSREKKESFPLTVTSAQKNPTAFYLCASSSKDYSNQPQHFGDGTRLSIL.

The chain carries TRBV6-5 and TRBJ2-1, with 9 bases matching TRBD2. J gave up 10 bases and V 5 bases, and 6 bases lay outside the gene matches. Per the germline V gene, CDR1 is MNHEY and CDR2 is SVGAGI. This CDR3 is built from 13 residues. CDR3 sequence (DNA): TGTGCCAGCAGTCGGACTAGCGCCGGGGAGCAGTTCTTC. Amino acid sequence: CASSRTSAGEQFF.

The V call is TRBV2, the J call TRBJ1-3; no clear D gene. V gave up 6 bases and J gave up 4 bases, with 7 bases separating them. The germline V gene has CDR1 SNHLY and CDR2 FYNNEI. This CDR3 has 12 amino acids. CDR3 protein: CASRKEGNTIYF. CDR3 nucleotide sequence: TGTGCCAGCAGGAAGGAGGGAAACACCATATATTTT.

The V gene is TRBV7-9, the J gene TRBJ1-3, with D hard to call. This CDR3 contains 13 residues. Trimming left V 10 bases short and J 2 bases short, with 12 bases between. CDR1 and CDR2 (germline): SEHNR, FQNEAQ (reference sequence). The CDR3: CATRSGAGNTIYF. In nucleotides, the CDR3 is TGTGCCACCCGTTCCGGGGCTGGAAACACCATATATTTT.

This chain uses TRBV29-1 with TRBJ2-2; a possible D gene is TRBD1 (6 bases). This CDR3 is built from 14 residues. V lost 5 bases and J 4 bases, leaving 14 bases between the germline ends. CDR1 is SQVTM, CDR2 ANQGSEA, per germline. The CDR3 region has the DNA TGCAGCGTTATGGTGGGGGCGAGCACCGGGGAGCTGTTTTTT. It encodes CSVMVGASTGELFF.

This clone was seen a single time. This CDR3 is CASSPAHSKAFF. In DNA form, the CDR3 reads TGTGCCAGCAGCCCCGCCCATAGCAAGGCTTTCTTT. V usage is TRBV5-4 and J usage is TRBJ1-1; D not resolved. Germline lookup yields CDR1 SGHNT and CDR2 YYREEE (reference sequence). CDR3 length equals 12 residues. V shed 4 bases and J shed 11 bases, with 15 bases lying between them.

V and J are TRBV2 and TRBJ2-5; perhaps D is TRBD1 or TRBD2 (6 bases each). Trimming took off 8 bases at V and 1 base at J, with 14 bases between the two ends. Germline V gene sequence: CDR1 SNHLY, CDR2 FYNNEI. This CDR3 is 14 amino acids long. The CDR3 bases are TGTGCCAGCGGGCGGGACACCACCCAAGAGACCCAGTACTTC. This gives the protein CASGRDTTQETQYF.

J is TRBJ2-3 and V is TRBV2; 8 bases match TRBD2. Losses at the gene ends were 6 bases for V and 3 bases for J; bases not matched to a gene: 17. CDR1 is SNHLY and CDR2 is FYNNEI in the germline V gene. There are 18 residues in the CDR3. The CDR3 DNA reads TGTGCCAGCAGGCACGGGGTTACGGGAGGGCCCTCGACAGATACGCAGTATTTT. It codes for CASRHGVTGGPSTDTQYF. Drawing the rest from reference TRBV2 and TRBJ2-3, the complete variable domain is EPEVTQTPSHQVTQMGQEVILRCVPISNHLYFYWYRQILGQKVEFLVSFYNNEISEKSEIFDDQFSVERPDGSNFTLKIRSTKLEDSAMYFCASRHGVTGGPSTDTQYFGPGTRLTVL.

The CDR3 spells CASSQVSGTEAFF. CDR3 nucleotide sequence: TGTGCCAGCAGCCAAGTTTCGGGCACTGAAGCTTTCTTT. The rearrangement joins TRBV3-1 (or the pseudogene TRBV3-2) to TRBJ1-1; D is unclear. CDR1 LGHDT and CDR2 YNNKEL come from the germline V gene (reference sequence). This CDR3 region has 13 residues. V lost 1 base and J 4 bases, leaving 7 bases between the germline ends.